This section outlines one TCR beta chain sequence together with its context. As yet, its antigen is unknown. This entry belongs to a study of Ad26.COV2.S vaccination and SARS-CoV-2 variants. The wider study: By the intramuscular route, Ad26.COV2.S was given once, or twice 56 days apart. Points from the study as a whole: Ad26.COV2.S recipients had broader spike-specific TCRs (P = 0.0014). Estimates derived from TCR breadth and depth analyses may have underestimated total T cell responses.

The method was immunoSEQ multiplex PCR; TCRdb's version includes in-frame clones alone and lacks a portion of them. Here the sample spans around 300,000 clones, 86% being singletons. The CDR3 loop spans 14 amino acids. Germline-derived CDR1 and CDR2 are KGHSH and LQKENI. Trimming removed 3 bases from V and 5 bases from J, with 14 bases in between. Indicated treatment: 19 received Ad26.COV2.S at low or high dose, single or two shots; 5 received placebo; per-sample allocation not given. Day 63 after the first vaccine or placebo injection was the time point for sampling. At a Boston site, the person donating was an adult of 18-55 years.

The chain combines TRBV18 with TRBJ2-7; the D is unclear. This specimen consisted of peripheral blood, obtained in a trial of Ad26.COV2.S vaccine versus placebo. This receptor was identified in a person between 18 and 59 years old who received the Ad26.COV2.S COVID-19 vaccine or a placebo. CDR3 sequence (DNA): TGTGCCAGCTCACCCGACTTACAATCCCACGAGCAGTACTTC. It specifies CASSPDLQSHEQYF.